The 2 T cell receptor beta chains presented below share a single source sample, sequenced in a study of breast tumors, draining lymph nodes, adjacent tissues. The lymph nodes were axillary draining lymph nodes from breast cancer patients. TCRdb reprocessed the multiplex PCR reads with MiXCR, giving one entry per CDR3 protein. The table lists 200,000 or so distinct CDR3 sequences, approximately 31% of them singletons, with 4% to 4.5% in the top ten. The specimen was axillary lymph node tissue. The receptors shown here come from a female donor with breast cancer. Some clones in this sample may be carry-over from other donors' samples.

This clonotype appeared many times. The chain is built from TRBV5-1 and TRBJ1-4, with 7 nucleotides matching TRBD1. Per germline, CDR1 SGHRS and CDR2 YFSETQ. The CDR3 extends over 15 amino acids. After removal of 2 bases from V and 5 bases from J, the junction contained 6 bases not matched to a gene. CDR3 in DNA: TGCGCCAGCAGCTTCCAGGGGGAGGTCAATGAAAAACTGTTTTTT. Its translation: CASSFQGEVNEKLFF.

This clonotype was detected only once. Relative to the germline gene, one junction end is altered; a read error may explain this. J is TRBJ1-1 and V is TRBV5-1; 11 bases are a match to TRBD1. The CDR3 is 16 residues long. The germline gives CDR1 SGHRS, CDR2 YFSETQ. This chain's CDR3 is CASSLGTGGRGTEAFF. The CDR3 DNA reads as TGTGCCAGCAGCCTCGGGACAGGGGGACGGGGGACTGAAGCTTTCTTT.